The T cell receptor (beta chain) described here comes from a study of cytomegalovirus exposure and HLA in healthy donors. Study background: The study's early data release held some 85 million unique TCRs from HLA-typed donors.

Study-level findings and limits: The authors later found HLA-associated TCR beta chains more clonally expanded than equally common others.

Sampled while nominally healthy, donors likely had unrecorded immune exposures. The PCR used 60 Vbeta and 13 Jbeta primers. The repertoire was sequenced with immunoSEQ multiplex PCR; TCRdb's copy has only in-frame clones and lacks some. The repertoire holds roughly 250,000 clones, with 70% to 90% as singletons. Comment on this clone: Its antigen remains unidentified.

Sequenced: PBMCs. The clonotype comes from a woman in her forties in good health and CMV-seropositive.

DNA of the CDR3: TGTGCCTGGAACCGGGACTACAGGGAGACCCAGTACTTC. As protein: CAWNRDYRETQYF. The chain recombines TRBV30 with TRBJ2-5; 7 positions agree with TRBD2. The germline gives CDR1 GTSNPN, CDR2 SVGIG (reference sequence). The junction had 7 bases not matched to a gene; V was cut back by 4 bases and J by 5 bases. This CDR3 is 13 amino acids long.